A selection of T cell receptor beta chains follows, all from one sample in a study of cytomegalovirus exposure and HLA in healthy donors. Some clones are missing from TCRdb's copy, which holds only in-frame ones; the method was immunoSEQ multiplex PCR. The sample consists of some 130,000 clones, just under 85% of them appearing once. Input material: PBMCs. Every receptor here comes from a man aged 25-45 years in good health and CMV-seropositive. Both conserved end residues are part of each CDR3. Each record gives: D gene, clone size, J gene, V gene, CDR3 protein, CDR3 DNA. A D gene is named only where the DNA matches it firmly. Not all rows give a size; the values are once, few, many and, for expanded clones, a class.

>NA|NA|TRBJ1-1|TRBV4-1
CASSQFKAGSIMNTEAFF
TGCGCCAGCAGCCAATTTAAGGCAGGGTCCATTATGAACACTGAAGCTTTCTTT
>TRBD2|NA|TRBJ2-2|TRBV7-6
CASSLDLAGGPGELFF
TGTGCCAGCAGCTTAGATCTAGCGGGGGGACCCGGGGAGCTGTTTTTT
>TRBD2|NA|TRBJ2-1|TRBV5-1
CASTPLTPASGANEQFF
TGCGCCAGCACCCCACTGACCCCGGCTAGCGGGGCGAATGAGCAGTTCTTC
>NA|NA|TRBJ1-1|TRBV6-5
CASSYGGESTEAFF
TGTGCCAGCAGTTACGGGGGGGAGAGCACTGAAGCTTTCTTT
>NA|NA|TRBJ1-1|TRBV7-2
CASRRQPNTEAFF
TGTGCCAGCAGACGACAGCCGAACACTGAAGCTTTCTTT
>TRBD1|NA|TRBJ1-3|TRBV6-1
CASSEGIQGAGGNTIYF
TGTGCCAGCAGTGAAGGAATCCAGGGGGCCGGTGGAAACACCATATATTTT
>NA|NA|TRBJ2-1|TRBV5-1
CASSLQGNEQFF
TGCGCCAGCAGCTTGCAGGGCAATGAGCAGTTCTTC
>TRBD1|NA|TRBJ1-5|TRBV6-6
CASRTGGNQPQHF
TGTGCCAGCAGGACAGGGGGCAATCAGCCCCAGCATTTT
>TRBD1|once|TRBJ1-1|TRBV27
CASSLSTGVMNTEAFF
TGTGCCAGCAGTTTAAGTACAGGGGTAATGAACACTGAAGCTTTCTTT
>TRBD1|NA|TRBJ2-6|TRBV29-1
CSVETGTGSGANVLTF
TGCAGCGTTGAAACCGGGACAGGCTCTGGGGCCAACGTCCTGACTTTC
>TRBD1|NA|TRBJ2-7|TRBV5-6
CASSLANRPRDSKYF
TGTGCCAGCAGCTTGGCCAACAGACCTCGGGACAGCAAGTACTTC
>TRBD1|NA|TRBJ2-7|TRBV2
CASRIQGPGEQYF
TGTGCCAGCAGGATACAGGGGCCTGGGGAGCAGTACTTC
>TRBD1|NA|TRBJ1-2|TRBV7-8
CASSPFGTGGAGGYTF
TGTGCCAGCAGCCCGTTCGGGACAGGGGGCGCGGGGGGCTACACCTTC
>TRBD2|NA|TRBJ2-1|TRBV6-6
CASTQAGGRGEQFF
TGTGCCAGCACCCAAGCGGGGGGGAGGGGTGAGCAGTTCTTC
>NA|once|TRBJ1-3|TRBV15
CATSVDGSSGNTIYF
TGTGCCACCAGCGTAGACGGGAGCTCTGGAAACACCATATATTTT
>TRBD1|NA|TRBJ2-5|TRBV4-3
CASSQSQGLGETQYF
TGCGCCAGCAGCCAATCACAGGGGCTAGGAGAGACCCAGTACTTC
>TRBD2|once|TRBJ2-7|TRBV11-3
CASGEGFEQYF
TGTGCCAGCGGGGAGGGGTTCGAGCAGTACTTC
>NA|once|TRBJ2-7|TRBV7-8
CASSLTSQRHNPYEQYF
TGTGCCAGCAGCTTAACCTCTCAGCGGCACAACCCCTACGAGCAGTACTTC
>NA|NA|TRBJ1-1|TRBV18
CASSPPSVTEAFF
TGTGCCAGCTCACCACCCTCGGTCACTGAAGCTTTCTTT
>NA|NA|TRBJ1-2|TRBV7-8
CASSLGFTDNYGYTF
TGTGCCAGCAGCTTAGGGTTTACAGACAACTATGGCTACACCTTC
>NA|NA|TRBJ1-4|TRBV2
CASKRTVYNEKLFF
TGTGCCAGCAAGCGGACGGTTTATAATGAAAAACTGTTTTTT
>NA|NA|TRBJ1-2|TRBV7-2
CASCYAGPTLDGYTF
TGTGCCAGCTGCTACGCAGGGCCCACCCTCGACGGCTACACCTTC
>TRBD1|NA|TRBJ1-1|TRBV5-1
CASSSTRQGGYTEAFF
TGCGCCAGCAGCTCAACCCGGCAGGGGGGATACACTGAAGCTTTCTTT
>NA|few|TRBJ1-5|TRBV6-1
CASSGEGHSNQPQHF
TGTGCCAGCAGTGGGGAGGGACATAGCAATCAGCCCCAGCATTTT
>TRBD2|NA|TRBJ2-1|TRBV7-3
CASSLLSGGASSEQFF
TGTGCCAGCAGCCTTCTAAGCGGGGGGGCCAGCAGTGAGCAGTTCTTC
>NA|once|TRBJ2-6|TRBV7-3
CASSFQVGANVLTF
TGTGCCAGCAGCTTCCAGGTTGGGGCCAACGTCCTGACTTTC
>NA|NA|TRBJ2-1|TRBV2
CASTRQATLGNEQFF
TGTGCCAGCACCCGACAGGCCACCCTAGGCAATGAGCAGTTCTTC
>TRBD2|NA|TRBJ2-3|TRBV7-3
CASSLTGGGITDTQYF
TGTGCCAGCAGCTTAACGGGCGGGGGGATCACAGATACGCAGTATTTT
>NA|NA|TRBJ2-7|TRBV12-5
CAEAGKTYEQYF
TGTGCCGAGGCAGGGAAGACCTACGAGCAGTACTTC
>NA|NA|TRBJ1-2|TRBV4-1
CASSPGVTDYYGYTF
TGCGCCAGCAGTCCAGGGGTAACGGATTACTATGGCTACACCTTC
>NA|few|TRBJ1-1|TRBV15
CATTAGGLGNTEAFF
TGTGCCACCACCGCCGGGGGGTTGGGGAACACTGAAGCTTTCTTT
>TRBD2|NA|TRBJ2-3|TRBV11-3
CASSYTLAGGRTDTQYF
TGTGCCAGCAGCTACACTTTAGCGGGGGGCCGCACAGATACGCAGTATTTT
>NA|NA|TRBJ2-7|TRBV30
CAARGSMFAYEQYF
TGTGCCGCAAGGGGGTCTATGTTCGCCTACGAGCAGTACTTC
>NA|NA|TRBJ2-7|TRBV7-6
CASSLGQGGEQYF
TGTGCCAGCAGCTTAGGCCAGGGCGGCGAGCAGTACTTC
>TRBD1|NA|TRBJ1-1|TRBV10-3
CAIANPGQGPTEAFF
TGTGCCATCGCCAATCCGGGACAGGGACCCACTGAAGCTTTCTTT
>NA|NA|TRBJ1-1|TRBV11-2
CASSIRGGNTEAFF
TGTGCCAGCAGCATCAGGGGTGGGAACACTGAAGCTTTCTTT
>NA|NA|TRBJ1-2|TRBV5-1
CASSAGTLNGYTF
TGCGCCAGCAGCGCCGGGACATTGAATGGCTACACCTTC
>NA|NA|TRBJ2-5|TRBV21-1
CASSKIGTGREETQYF
TGTGCCAGCAGCAAAATAGGGACAGGGAGGGAAGAGACCCAGTACTTC
>TRBD2|NA|TRBJ2-7|TRBV19
CASSTRPEHRSGLSYEQYF
TGTGCCAGTAGTACGAGGCCAGAGCACCGTAGCGGGCTCTCCTACGAGCAGTACTTC
>NA|few|TRBJ1-6|TRBV5-1
CASSLTLDSPLHF
TGCGCCAGCAGCCTAACTTTAGATTCACCCCTCCACTTT
>TRBD1|NA|TRBJ1-1|TRBV7-9
CASSLRTGDYEAFF
TGTGCCAGCAGCTTAAGGACAGGCGACTATGAAGCTTTCTTT
>TRBD1|few|TRBJ1-1|TRBV19
CASGQGVGTEAFF
TGTGCCAGTGGACAGGGGGTCGGGACTGAAGCTTTCTTT
>TRBD1|NA|TRBJ1-4|TRBV9
CASSGRGDRASLANEKLFF
TGTGCCAGCAGCGGACGCGGGGACAGGGCGTCGCTCGCTAATGAAAAACTGTTTTTT
>TRBD2|NA|TRBJ2-1|TRBV18
CASSPAGLAGGSGEQFF
TGTGCCAGCTCCCCCGCCGGGCTAGCGGGAGGGTCGGGTGAGCAGTTCTTC
>TRBD1|NA|TRBJ2-7|TRBV10-3
CAISTLHRGSYEQYF
TGTGCCATCAGTACCCTCCACAGGGGGTCCTACGAGCAGTACTTC
>TRBD2|NA|TRBJ2-7|TRBV2
CASKTSGPSYEQYF
TGTGCCAGCAAGACTAGCGGCCCGTCCTACGAGCAGTACTTC
>NA|NA|TRBJ1-1|TRBV19
CASSPGGSNTEAFF
TGTGCCAGTAGTCCGGGGGGCTCGAACACTGAAGCTTTCTTT
>NA|NA|TRBJ1-2|TRBV30
CAFRSFGYTF
TGTGCCTTCAGAAGTTTTGGCTACACCTTC
>NA|NA|TRBJ2-7|TRBV27
CASSPDGHYEQYF
TGTGCCAGCAGTCCGGACGGACACTACGAGCAGTACTTC
>NA|NA|TRBJ1-2|TRBV5-4
CASSSGQNYGYTF
TGTGCCAGCAGCTCCGGACAGAACTATGGCTACACCTTC
>TRBD2|few|TRBJ2-7|TRBV7-9
CASSFTGLASEQYF
TGTGCCAGCAGCTTCACGGGACTAGCGTCCGAGCAGTACTTC
>TRBD2|NA|TRBJ2-1|TRBV7-2
CASSLGRGGRNEQFF
TGTGCCAGCAGCTTGGGGCGGGGGGGGAGGAATGAGCAGTTCTTC
>NA|NA|TRBJ1-1|TRBV6-6
CASTIRGDFNTEAFF
TGTGCCAGCACCATACGAGGAGATTTCAACACTGAAGCTTTCTTT
>NA|NA|TRBJ2-5|TRBV27
CASSFRGHTQETQYF
TGTGCCAGCAGTTTTAGGGGACACACTCAAGAGACCCAGTACTTC
>NA|NA|TRBJ2-7|TRBV4-1
CASSQDGTQGSYEQYF
TGCGCCAGCAGCCAAGATGGTACCCAGGGAAGTTACGAGCAGTACTTC